The present T cell receptor (beta chain) was sequenced within a study of CD8 T cells in ankylosing spondylitis (dated by TCRdb to about 2017). At the level of the whole study: T cell receptor beta repertoires were profiled in healthy donors and ankylosing spondylitis patients so that disease-linked TCR variants could be found. The full study cohort comprised roughly 24 ankylosing spondylitis patients and 85 to 120 healthy donors. Samples of peripheral blood were taken, and for ankylosing spondylitis patients, synovial fluid was collected as well. Study-level results and caveats: Some of the motif variants had been reported before in the synovial fluid and blood of reactive arthritis patients, a finding that suggests common disease-initiation mechanisms. In peripheral blood, the disease-linked clones were found at relatively low frequencies and had a CD8+ phenotype. Significant enrichment of the disease-linked clones was reported in matched synovial fluid samples from ankylosing spondylitis patients. A TCR beta motif of eight highly homologous amino acid variants appeared characteristic of blood from ankylosing spondylitis patients.

The CDR3 numbers 17 residues from cysteine through phenylalanine. Just the 51-base CDR3 DNA is kept, in frame starting at base 1. V is reduced by 0 bases and J by 5 bases, leaving a spacing of 18 bases between them. CDR1 and CDR2 are drawn from the germline V gene: SGHRS, YFSETQ. As for this clonotype: The antigen it binds to is not known. Base qualities are missing; no much larger clone stands one base away.

For sequencing, an Illumina HiSeq 2500 was employed. TCR beta libraries were prepared by quantitative 5'-RACE with molecular barcodes. In the source study's methods: To identify disease-linked TCR variants, a new computational method was used, one built on a probabilistic model of VDJ rearrangement. The public reads were quality trimmed at Q25 with fastp and then assembled into clones with MiXCR by TCRdb, keeping productive beta chains. Rows are unified per CDR3 protein, each entry keeping the most common DNA and genes. The V and J calls and clone size come from TCRdb's table, not from the authors' own analysis. The sample has about 240,000 distinct CDR3 sequences on record, around 8% of them singletons. In total, the top ten clones hold more than 4% of the sample.

The source material was blood, either unsorted or a sorted T cell fraction (not recorded which). The sequence was collected from a female donor with ankylosing spondylitis or in good health (not recorded which). The chain is assembled from TRBV5-1 and TRBJ1-5, with TRBD1 perhaps the D gene, on 6 matching bases. CDR3 protein: CASSLGPGDRAHQPQHF. The sequenced DNA is TGCGCCAGCAGCTTGGGCCCAGGGGATAGGGCTCATCAGCCCCAGCATTTT.